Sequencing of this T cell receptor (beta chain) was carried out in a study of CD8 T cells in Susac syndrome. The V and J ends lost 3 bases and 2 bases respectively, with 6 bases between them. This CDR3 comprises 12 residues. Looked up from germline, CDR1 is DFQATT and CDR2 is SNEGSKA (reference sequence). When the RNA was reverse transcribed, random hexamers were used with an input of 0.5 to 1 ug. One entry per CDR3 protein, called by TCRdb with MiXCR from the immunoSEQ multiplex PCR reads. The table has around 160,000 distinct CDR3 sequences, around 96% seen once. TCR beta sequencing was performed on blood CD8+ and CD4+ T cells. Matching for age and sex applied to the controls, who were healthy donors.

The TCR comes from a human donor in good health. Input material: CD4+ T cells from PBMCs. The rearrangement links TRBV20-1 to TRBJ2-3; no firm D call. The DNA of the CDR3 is TGCAGTGCTAGGCCGGACACAGATACGCAGTATTTT. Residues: CSARPDTDTQYF.